These 12 T cell receptor beta chains were all obtained from the same sample, sequenced in a study of OX40 agonist ivuxolimab in advanced cancers. TCRdb's table, derived via immunoSEQ multiplex PCR, lists solely in-frame clones and lacks some. The sample includes around 70,000 clones, roughly four fifths of them seen just once. The specimen was CD4+ or CD8+ T cells sorted from blood, collected in a trial of the OX40 agonist ivuxolimab. The source of these receptors is an adult with an advanced solid tumor such as melanoma, head and neck, liver or kidney cancer.

The rearrangement joins TRBV18 to TRBJ1-1; D uncertain. Germline assignment: CDR1 KGHSH and CDR2 LQKENI. This CDR3 spans 16 amino acids. V lost 0 bases to trimming and J lost 0 bases, with 11 bases between them. CDR3 residues: CASSPPGTVVNTEAFF. Written as DNA, the CDR3 is TGTGCCAGCTCACCACCGGGCACAGTCGTGAACACTGAAGCTTTCTTT.

For this clone: The same CDR3 is also encoded by other DNA sequences in this sample. The chain carries TRBV28 and TRBJ2-7; D unresolved. The germline V and J ends were trimmed by 3 bases and 7 bases, with 7 bases remaining between them. From germline, CDR1 is MDHEN and CDR2 SYDVKM. The CDR3 runs to 11 residues. For the CDR3, the DNA is TGTGCCAGCAGTTTGGTCCGAGAGCAGTACTTC. Its protein is CASSLVREQYF.

A single count supports this clone. V and J are TRBV5-4 and TRBJ2-2; 9 positions agree with TRBD2. After removal of 2 bases from V and 6 bases from J, the junction contained 5 bases not matched to a gene. The CDR3 length is 15 residues. In germline, CDR1 is SGHNT, CDR2 YYREEE (reference sequence). The CDR3 sequence: CASSFGGGAAGELFF. The CDR3 nucleotides are TGTGCCAGCAGCTTCGGCGGGGGGGCCGCCGGGGAGCTGTTTTTT.

This clone showed up just once. This chain connects TRBV7-6 to TRBJ1-1, with 8 bases matching TRBD1. With V trimmed by 2 bases and J by 4 bases, 3 bases remained unmatched. The V gene's germline CDR1 is SGHVS and CDR2 FNYEAQ. The CDR3 is 14 amino acids. CDR3 residues: CASSLTDRGTEAFF. DNA of the CDR3: TGTGCCAGCAGCTTAACCGACAGGGGCACTGAAGCTTTCTTT.

The rearrangement links TRBV6-5 to TRBJ2-4; 10 nucleotides match TRBD1. V lost 4 bases to trimming and J lost 5 bases; unmatched junction nucleotides: 5. The CDR3 covers 15 residues. Germline V gives CDR1 MNHEY, CDR2 SVGAGI. CDR3 DNA sequence: TGTGCCAGCAGTTTCATAGGACAGGGGGAAAACATTCAGTACTTC. This encodes CASSFIGQGENIQYF.

This rearrangement joins TRBV5-4 to TRBJ2-1; maybe TRBD2 (6 bases). CDR3 size: 13 residues. The ends were cut back, 0 bases at V and 15 bases at J, with 16 bases in the middle. Germline CDR1 and CDR2: SGHNT and YYREEE (reference sequence). The DNA of the CDR3 is TGTGCCAGCAGCTTGGCCGGCGGGGTAGCAGTGTTCTTC. The encoded protein is CASSLAGGVAVFF.

The V gene is TRBV19, the J gene TRBJ2-3; D perhaps matches TRBD2 (7 bases). This CDR3 has 17 residues. Germline CDR1 is LNHDA and CDR2 is SQIVND (reference sequence). Between the trimmed V and J ends, which lost 4 bases and 4 bases, there was a span of 21 bases. The CDR3 sequence is CASSSLSRGGRADTQYF. The CDR3 bases are TGTGCCAGTAGTAGTCTCTCTAGGGGGGGCCGCGCAGATACGCAGTATTTT. Using reference TRBV19 and TRBJ2-3 for the parts outside the CDR3, the full variable domain is DGGITQSPKYLFRKEGQNVTLSCEQNLNHDAMYWYRQDPGQGLRLIYYSQIVNDFQKGDIAEGYSVSREKKESFPLTVTSAQKNPTAFYLCASSSLSRGGRADTQYFGPGTRLTVL.

The chain couples TRBV5-1 to TRBJ2-5; 7 nucleotides line up with TRBD1. Trimming removed 4 bases from V and 5 bases from J; junction bases left unmatched: 8. Germline V gene sequence: CDR1 SGHRS, CDR2 YFSETQ. The CDR3 runs 14 residues. CDR3 region: CASSLLGGGETQYF. The CDR3 coding sequence is TGCGCCAGCAGCCTTTTAGGGGGCGGGGAGACCCAGTACTTC. Using reference TRBV5-1 and TRBJ2-5 for the parts outside the CDR3, the full variable domain is KAGVTQTPRYLIKTRGQQVTLSCSPISGHRSVSWYQQTPGQGLQFLFEYFSETQRNKGNFPGRFSGRQFSNSRSEMNVSTLELGDSALYLCASSLLGGGETQYFGPGTRLLVL.

This clone was observed once. The J gene is TRBJ1-1, the V gene TRBV29-1, with D hard to call. Per germline, CDR1 SQVTM and CDR2 ANQGSEA. The CDR3 has 11 amino acids. The ends were cut back, 6 bases at V and 1 base at J, with 6 bases in the middle. CDR3 coding DNA: TGCAGCGTAAGCCAGAACACTGAAGCTTTCTTT. Amino acid sequence: CSVSQNTEAFF. The entire variable domain, with the rest obtained from reference TRBV29-1 and TRBJ1-1, is as follows: SAVISQKPSRDICQRGTSLTIQCQVDSQVTMMFWYRQQPGQSLTLIATANQGSEATYESGFVIDKFPISRPNLTFSTLTVSNMSPEDSSIYLCSVSQNTEAFFGQGTRLTVV.

The CDR3 reads CASSLENTDTQYF. The CDR3 DNA reads as TGTGCCAGCAGCTTAGAGAACACAGATACGCAGTATTTT. V usage is TRBV7-2 and J usage is TRBJ2-3; no clear D gene. CDR1 is SGHTA, CDR2 FQGNSA, per germline. V was clipped by 1 base and J by 2 bases, with 4 bases between them. The CDR3 is made up of 13 amino acids. Combining the CDR3 with reference TRBV7-2 and TRBJ2-3 gives the whole variable domain GAGVSQSPSNKVTEKGKDVELRCDPISGHTALYWYRQSLGQGLEFLIYFQGNSAPDKSGLPSDRFSAERTGGSVSTLTIQRTQQEDSAVYLCASSLENTDTQYFGPGTRLTVL.

About this clone: At the DNA level, this CDR3 is encoded by other sequences in the same sample as well. The chain is built from TRBV6-1 and TRBJ1-1; no firm D call. The CDR3 extends over 12 amino acids. Deletions cut 5 bases from V and 4 bases from J, with 8 bases between. Germline V gene data show CDR1 as MNHNS and CDR2 as SASEGT. This CDR3 reads CASSREGTEAFF. For the CDR3, the DNA is TGTGCCAGCAGTCGGGAGGGCACTGAAGCTTTCTTT.

The chain has TRBV19 and TRBJ2-7, with TRBD2 identical over 8 bases. This CDR3 spans 15 amino acids. The V and J ends lost 3 bases and 5 bases, in that order; junction bases with no gene match: 9. Germline V gene lookup returns CDR1 LNHDA and CDR2 SQIVND (reference sequence). CDR3 coding DNA: TGTGCCAGTAGTATCCCGAATAGCGGGAAGGACGAGCAGTACTTC. As protein: CASSIPNSGKDEQYF.